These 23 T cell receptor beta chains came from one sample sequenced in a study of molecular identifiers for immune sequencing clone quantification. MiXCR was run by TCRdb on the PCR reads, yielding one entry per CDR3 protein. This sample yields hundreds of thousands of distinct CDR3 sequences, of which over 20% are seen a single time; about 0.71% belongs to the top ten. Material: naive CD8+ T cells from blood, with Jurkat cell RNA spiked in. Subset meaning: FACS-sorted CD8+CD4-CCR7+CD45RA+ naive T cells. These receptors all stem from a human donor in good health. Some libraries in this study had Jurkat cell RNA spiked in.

Here the CDR3 DNA reads TGCAGTGCTAGAGCCACCCCGACAGGGATATTCACTGAAGCTTTCTTT. Translation gives CSARATPTGIFTEAFF. V is TRBV20-1 and J is TRBJ1-1, with 7 bases lining up with TRBD1. Germline CDR1 DFQATT, CDR2 SNEGSKA (reference sequence). The ends lost 1 base at V and 4 bases at J; junction bases unmatched: 12. CDR3 length: 16 amino acids.

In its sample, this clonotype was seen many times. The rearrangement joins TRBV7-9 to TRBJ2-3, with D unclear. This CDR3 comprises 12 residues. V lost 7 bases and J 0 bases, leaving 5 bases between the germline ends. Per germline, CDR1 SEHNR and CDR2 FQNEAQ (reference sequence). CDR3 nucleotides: TGTGCCAGCATTGGGAGCACAGATACGCAGTATTTT. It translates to CASIGSTDTQYF. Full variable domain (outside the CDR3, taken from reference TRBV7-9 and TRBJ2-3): DTGVSQNPRHKITKRGQNVTFRCDPISEHNRLYWYRQTLGQGPEFLTYFQNEAQLEKSRLLSDRFSAERPKGSFSTLEIQRTEQGDSAMYLCASIGSTDTQYFGPGTRLTVL.

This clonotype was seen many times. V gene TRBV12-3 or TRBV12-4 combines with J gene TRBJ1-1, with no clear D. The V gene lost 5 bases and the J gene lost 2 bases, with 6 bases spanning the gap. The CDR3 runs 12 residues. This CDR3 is CASSLYNTEAFF. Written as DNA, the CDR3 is TGTGCCAGCAGTCTCTATAACACTGAAGCTTTCTTT.

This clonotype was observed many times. The CDR3 DNA is TGTGCCAGCACCCCCGGGACTGCAGAGACCCAGTACTTC. Translating it yields CASTPGTAETQYF. The V and J genes are TRBV2 and TRBJ2-5; maybe TRBD2 (6 bases). The CDR3 has 13 residues. The germline V gene encodes CDR1 SNHLY and CDR2 FYNNEI. V shed 7 bases and J shed 4 bases, with 13 bases lying between them. The whole variable domain, remainder taken from reference TRBV2 and TRBJ2-5, is EPEVTQTPSHQVTQMGQEVILRCVPISNHLYFYWYRQILGQKVEFLVSFYNNEISEKSEIFDDQFSVERPDGSNFTLKIRSTKLEDSAMYFCASTPGTAETQYFGPGTRLLVL.

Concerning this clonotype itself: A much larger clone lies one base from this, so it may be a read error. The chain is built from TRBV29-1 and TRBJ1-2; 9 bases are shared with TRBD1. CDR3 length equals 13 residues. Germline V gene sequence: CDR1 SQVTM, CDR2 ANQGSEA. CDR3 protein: CSVLTGGNYGYAF. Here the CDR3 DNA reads TGCAGCGTTCTGACAGGGGGTAACTATGGCTACGCCTTC.

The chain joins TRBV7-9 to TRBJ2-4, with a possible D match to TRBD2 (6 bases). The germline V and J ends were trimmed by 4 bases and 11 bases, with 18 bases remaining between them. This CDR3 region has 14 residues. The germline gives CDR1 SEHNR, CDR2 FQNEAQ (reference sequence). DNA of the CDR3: TGTGCCAGCAGCTACGGAGGGGCCAAACCCCTTCAGTACTTC. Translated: CASSYGGAKPLQYF.

The CDR3: CASKLGLRPVGDEQFF. The CDR3 DNA is TGTGCCAGTAAGCTAGGACTCAGGCCCGTCGGCGATGAGCAGTTCTTC. The chain has TRBV6-2 or TRBV6-3 and TRBJ2-1; a possible D gene is TRBD2 (5 bases). V lost 9 bases to trimming and J lost 8 bases, with 26 bases between them. The V gene's germline CDR1 is MNHEY and CDR2 SVGEGT. The CDR3 totals 16 residues.

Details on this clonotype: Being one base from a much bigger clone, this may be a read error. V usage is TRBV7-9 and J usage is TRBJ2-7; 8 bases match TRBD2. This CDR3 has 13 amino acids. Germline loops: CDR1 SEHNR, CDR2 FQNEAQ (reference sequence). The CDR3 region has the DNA TGTGTCAGCAGCTTAGTGAGCGGGAGTGAGCAGTACTTC. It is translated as CVSSLVSGSEQYF.

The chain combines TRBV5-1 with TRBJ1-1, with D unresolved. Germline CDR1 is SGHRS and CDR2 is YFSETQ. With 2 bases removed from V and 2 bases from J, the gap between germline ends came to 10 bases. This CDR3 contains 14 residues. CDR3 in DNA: TGCGCCAGCAGCTTTTCAGTATCTAACACTGAAGCTTTCTTT. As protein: CASSFSVSNTEAFF.

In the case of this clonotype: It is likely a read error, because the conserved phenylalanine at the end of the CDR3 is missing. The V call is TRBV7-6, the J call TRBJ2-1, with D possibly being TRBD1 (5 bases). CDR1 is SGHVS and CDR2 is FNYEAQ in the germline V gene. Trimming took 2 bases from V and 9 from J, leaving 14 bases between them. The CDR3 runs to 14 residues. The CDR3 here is CASSLRSGPGEQFI. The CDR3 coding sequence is TGTGCCAGCAGCTTAAGATCAGGGCCCGGTGAGCAGTTCATC.

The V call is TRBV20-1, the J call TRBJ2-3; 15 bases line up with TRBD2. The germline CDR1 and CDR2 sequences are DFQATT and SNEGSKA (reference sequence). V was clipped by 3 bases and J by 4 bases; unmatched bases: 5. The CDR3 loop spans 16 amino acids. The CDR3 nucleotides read TGCAGTGCTAGGGGGACTAGCGGGGGGAGGGCAGATACGCAGTATTTT. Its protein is CSARGTSGGRADTQYF.

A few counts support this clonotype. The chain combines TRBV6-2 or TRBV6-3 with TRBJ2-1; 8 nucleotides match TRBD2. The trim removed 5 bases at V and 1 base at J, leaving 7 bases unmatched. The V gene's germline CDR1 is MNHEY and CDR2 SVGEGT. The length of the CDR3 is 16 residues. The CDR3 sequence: CASSRPGGLSYNEQFF. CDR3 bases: TGTGCCAGCAGTCGCCCGGGGGGGTTGTCCTACAATGAGCAGTTCTTC.

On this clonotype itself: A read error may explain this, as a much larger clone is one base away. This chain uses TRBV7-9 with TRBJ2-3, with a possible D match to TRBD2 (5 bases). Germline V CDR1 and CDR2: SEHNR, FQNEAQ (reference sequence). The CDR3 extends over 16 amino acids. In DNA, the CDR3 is TGTGCCAGCAGCTCGTCGCGGCTGGGGAGCACAGATTCGCAGTATTTT. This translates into CASSSSRLGSTDSQYF.

CDR3 region: CSARDTGPLNTGELFF. The CDR3 DNA follows: TGCAGTGCTAGAGATACGGGACCGTTGAACACCGGGGAGCTGTTTTTT. The chain is built from TRBV20-1 and TRBJ2-2; D possibly matches TRBD1 or TRBD2 (5 bases each). The CDR3 contains 16 residues. The V end lost 0 bases, the J end lost 1 base, and 12 bases lay between the germline ends. The germline V gene has CDR1 DFQATT and CDR2 SNEGSKA (reference sequence).

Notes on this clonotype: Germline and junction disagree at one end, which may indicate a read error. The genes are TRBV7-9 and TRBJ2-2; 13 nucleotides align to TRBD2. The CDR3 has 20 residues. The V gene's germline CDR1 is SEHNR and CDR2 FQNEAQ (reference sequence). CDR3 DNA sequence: TGTGCCAGCAGCTTAGCGGTGGCACTAGCGGGAGGGCCGCGCACCGGGAAGCTGTTTTTT. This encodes CASSLAVALAGGPRTGKLFF.

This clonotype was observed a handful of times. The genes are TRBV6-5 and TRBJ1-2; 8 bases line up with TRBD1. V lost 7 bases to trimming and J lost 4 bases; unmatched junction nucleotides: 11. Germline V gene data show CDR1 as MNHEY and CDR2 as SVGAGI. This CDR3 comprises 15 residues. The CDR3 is CASTEKAGGFYGYTF. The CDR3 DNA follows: TGTGCCAGCACCGAAAAGGCAGGGGGCTTCTATGGCTACACCTTC.

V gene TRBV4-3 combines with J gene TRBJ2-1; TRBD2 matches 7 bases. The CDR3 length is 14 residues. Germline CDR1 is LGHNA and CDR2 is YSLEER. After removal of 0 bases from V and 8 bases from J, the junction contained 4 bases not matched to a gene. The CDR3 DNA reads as TGCGCCAGCAGCCAAGATCGACTAGCCGATGAGCAGTTCTTC. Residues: CASSQDRLADEQFF.

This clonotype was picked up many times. This CDR3 is CASSVSTTATNEKLFF. The CDR3 region has the DNA TGTGCCAGCAGCGTCTCAACGACAGCAACTAATGAAAAACTGTTTTTT. V is TRBV5-6 and J is TRBJ1-4, with D tentatively TRBD1 (5 bases). The CDR3 runs 16 residues. Germline lookup yields CDR1 SGHDT and CDR2 YYEEEE. V dropped 4 bases and J dropped 0 bases, with 13 bases sitting between them.

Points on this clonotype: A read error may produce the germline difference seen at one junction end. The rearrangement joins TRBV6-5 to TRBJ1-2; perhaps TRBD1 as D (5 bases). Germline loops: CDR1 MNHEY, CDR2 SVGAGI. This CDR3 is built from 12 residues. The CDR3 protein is CASRWGGLDFLF. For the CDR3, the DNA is TGTGCCAGCAGATGGGGGGGATTGGATTTTCTCTTC.

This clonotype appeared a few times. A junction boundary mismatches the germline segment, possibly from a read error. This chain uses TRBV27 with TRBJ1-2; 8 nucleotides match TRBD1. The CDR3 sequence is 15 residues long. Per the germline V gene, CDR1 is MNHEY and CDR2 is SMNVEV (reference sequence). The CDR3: CASRGWTGRIYGSTF. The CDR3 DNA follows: TGTGCCAGCAGAGGGTGGACAGGGCGAATCTATGGCTCCACCTTC.

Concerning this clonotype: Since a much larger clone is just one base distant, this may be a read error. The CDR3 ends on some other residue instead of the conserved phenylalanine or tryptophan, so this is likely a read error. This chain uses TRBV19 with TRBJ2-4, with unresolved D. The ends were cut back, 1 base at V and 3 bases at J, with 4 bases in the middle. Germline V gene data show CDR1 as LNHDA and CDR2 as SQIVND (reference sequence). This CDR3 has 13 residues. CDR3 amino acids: CASSIVSKNIQYS. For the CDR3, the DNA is TGTGCCAGTAGTATAGTTAGCAAAAACATTCAGTACTCC.

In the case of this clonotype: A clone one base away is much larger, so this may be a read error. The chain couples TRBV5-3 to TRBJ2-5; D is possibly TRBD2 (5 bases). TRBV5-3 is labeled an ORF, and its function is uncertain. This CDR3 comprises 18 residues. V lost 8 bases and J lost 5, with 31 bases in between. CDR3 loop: CASQHPTNGQIIQETQYF. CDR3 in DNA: TGTGCCAGCCAACACCCGACTAACGGGCAGATCATTCAGGAGACCCAGTACTTC.

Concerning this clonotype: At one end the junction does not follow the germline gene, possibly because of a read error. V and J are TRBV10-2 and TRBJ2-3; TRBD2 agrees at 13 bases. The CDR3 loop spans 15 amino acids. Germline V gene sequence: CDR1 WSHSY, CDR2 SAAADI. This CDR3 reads CASTGLAGVTVTQYF. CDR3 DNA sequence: TGCGCCAGCACCGGACTAGCGGGGGTCACAGTTACGCAGTATTTT.